The TCR beta chain described here comes from a study of cytomegalovirus exposure and HLA in healthy donors. Between the trimmed V and J ends, which lost 0 bases and 0 bases, there was a span of 15 bases. Germline CDR1 SGHTA, CDR2 FQGNSA. This CDR3 region has 17 residues. Primers included in the PCR were 60 Vbeta and 13 Jbeta primers. The table came from immunoSEQ multiplex PCR; TCRdb's copy has only in-frame clones and leaves some out. The data show approximately 260,000 clones, about 83% seen once. Donors were ostensibly healthy at sampling, although undocumented immune exposures were probable. The sequenced material came from PBMCs. The TCR was taken from a woman aged 40 to 49 in good health and CMV-seropositive. The rearrangement joins TRBV7-2 to TRBJ2-7; D might be TRBD1 (5 bases). CDR3 sequence (DNA): TGTGCCAGCAGCTTAGCCCAGGGCAGAATCTACTCCTACGAGCAGTACTTC. Translation gives CASSLAQGRIYSYEQYF.